Reported below is one TCR beta chain. Its antigen is not known. Template switching supplied a universal primer site; unique molecular identifiers were carried on the cDNA. TCRdb re-called the 5' RACE reads with MiXCR, one entry per CDR3 protein. In the table there are hundreds of thousands of distinct CDR3 sequences, less than 7% of which are singletons. The data derive from a study of identical twins. Overall study findings and caveats: Conclusions came from cross-sectional statistical analysis, not from following the same donors.

Per the germline V gene, CDR1 is MNHNS and CDR2 is SASEGT. Between the trimmed V and J ends, which lost 6 bases and 5 bases, there was a span of 17 bases. This CDR3 has 15 amino acids. The sequenced material came from naive T cells sorted from blood. The receptor was isolated from a man aged 18 to 30 in good health. This chain uses TRBV6-1 with TRBJ2-1, with D perhaps assigned TRBD1 or TRBD2 (5 bases each). CDR3 sequence reads: CASRRRGTLDNEQFF. CDR3 nucleotide sequence: TGTGCCAGCAGGCGCCGTGGGACGCTGGACAATGAGCAGTTCTTC.